This TCR beta chain was profiled in a study of blood T cell repertoires in COVID-19. Across the whole study: COVID-19 samples, acute and convalescent, were from the United States, Italy and Spain. Sources were T cells, B-cell-depleted T cells, or PBMCs; the material itself was cDNA or gDNA.

Patients of the Seattle cohort, enrolled during active infection, were followed longitudinally. Per the authors' pipeline: Reference gene primer amplification gave nucleated cell count estimates. Profiled with immunoSEQ multiplex PCR; TCRdb holds only in-frame clones, not every one. V and J calls and clone size are copied from that table; D and trimming were computed from the DNA. Of roughly 160,000 clones in the sample, just over 90% are singletons; the top ten hold approximately 5%. The CDR3 has 13 residues. Germline V gene lookup returns CDR1 MDHEN and CDR2 SYDVKM. A note on this clone: At one boundary the junction diverges from the germline segment, which might be a read error.

Sequenced input: peripheral blood. The source of this sequence is a man between 18 and 29 years old with COVID-19, enrolled during active disease. The rearrangement links TRBV28 to TRBJ1-4; a weak D match, TRBD1 (6 bases). The CDR3 nucleotides are TGTGCCAGCGATTTAGGGAGGGGGGGAAAACTGCTTTTT. Its translation is CASDLGRGGKLLF.